This T cell receptor (beta chain) was identified in a study of blood T cell repertoires in COVID-19. Study background: Collection of acute and convalescent COVID-19 samples took place in the United States, Italy and Spain. From T cells, B-cell-depleted T cells, or PBMCs came the material, which was cDNA or gDNA.

This CDR3 region has 16 residues. As handled by the study authors: For nucleated cells, counts were estimated from reference gene primer amplification. Assay: immunoSEQ multiplex PCR; the TCRdb copy retains only in-frame clones and omits some. From that table come the V and J calls and clone size; the DNA was used to work out D and trimming. In the table there are some 150,000 clones, 70% to 90% of which are singletons. The chain employs TRBV1 and TRBJ1-5. TRBV1 is termed a pseudogene. Sequencing was done on a sample of peripheral blood. The origin of this receptor is a human donor with acute or convalescent COVID-19. The donor label of this sample is uncertain. In nucleotides, the CDR3 is TGCACCAGCAGCCCTCGGGCCAGGGAGGGCAATCAGCCCCAGCATTTT. Translating it yields CTSSPRAREGNQPQHF.